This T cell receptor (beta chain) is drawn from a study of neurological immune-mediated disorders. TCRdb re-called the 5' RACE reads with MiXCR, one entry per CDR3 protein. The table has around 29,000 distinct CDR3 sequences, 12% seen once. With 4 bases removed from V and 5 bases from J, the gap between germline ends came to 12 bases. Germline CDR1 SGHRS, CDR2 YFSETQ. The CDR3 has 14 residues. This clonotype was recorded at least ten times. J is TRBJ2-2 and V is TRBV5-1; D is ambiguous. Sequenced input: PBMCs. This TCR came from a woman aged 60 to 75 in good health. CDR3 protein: CASSTPGRTGELFF. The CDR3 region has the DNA TGCGCCAGCAGCACTCCGGGCCGGACCGGGGAGCTGTTTTTT.